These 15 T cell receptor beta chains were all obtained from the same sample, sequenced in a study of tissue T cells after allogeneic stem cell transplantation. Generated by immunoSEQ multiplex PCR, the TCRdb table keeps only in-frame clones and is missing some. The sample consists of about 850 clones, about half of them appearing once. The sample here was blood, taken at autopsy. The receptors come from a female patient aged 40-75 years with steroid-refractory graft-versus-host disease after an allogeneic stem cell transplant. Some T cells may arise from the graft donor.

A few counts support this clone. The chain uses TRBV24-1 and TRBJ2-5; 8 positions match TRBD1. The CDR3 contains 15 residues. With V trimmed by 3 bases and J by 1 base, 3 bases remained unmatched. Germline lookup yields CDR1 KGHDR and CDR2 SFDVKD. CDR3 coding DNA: TGTGCCACCAGTGATGGGGGACAGGCCCAAGAGACCCAGTACTTC. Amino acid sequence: CATSDGGQAQETQYF.

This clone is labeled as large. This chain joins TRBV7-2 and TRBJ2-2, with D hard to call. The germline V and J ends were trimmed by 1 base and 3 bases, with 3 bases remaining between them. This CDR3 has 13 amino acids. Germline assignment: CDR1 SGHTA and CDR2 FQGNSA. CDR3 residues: CASSLVYTGELFF. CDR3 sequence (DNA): TGTGCCAGCAGCTTAGTTTACACCGGGGAGCTGTTTTTT.

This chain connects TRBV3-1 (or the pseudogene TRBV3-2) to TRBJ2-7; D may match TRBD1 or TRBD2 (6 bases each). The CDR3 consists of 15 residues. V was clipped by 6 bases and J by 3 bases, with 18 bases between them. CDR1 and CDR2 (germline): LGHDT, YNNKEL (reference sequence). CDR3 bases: TGTGCCAGCAGTCCGGGGGACGTAGGGGGCTACGAGCAGTACTTC. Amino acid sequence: CASSPGDVGGYEQYF.

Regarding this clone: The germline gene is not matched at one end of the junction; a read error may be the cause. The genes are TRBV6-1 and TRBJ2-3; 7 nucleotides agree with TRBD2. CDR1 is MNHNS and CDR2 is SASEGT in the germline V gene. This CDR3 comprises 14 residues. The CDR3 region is CASREAGQTDTQYF. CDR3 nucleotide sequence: TGTGCCAGCAGGGAAGCGGGGCAAACAGATACGCAGTATTTT.

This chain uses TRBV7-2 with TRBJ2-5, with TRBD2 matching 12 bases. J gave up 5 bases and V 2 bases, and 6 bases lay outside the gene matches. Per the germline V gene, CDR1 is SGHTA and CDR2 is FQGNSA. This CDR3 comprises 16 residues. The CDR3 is CASSLWASGGAETQYF. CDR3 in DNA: TGTGCCAGCAGCTTATGGGCTAGCGGGGGGGCTGAGACCCAGTACTTC.

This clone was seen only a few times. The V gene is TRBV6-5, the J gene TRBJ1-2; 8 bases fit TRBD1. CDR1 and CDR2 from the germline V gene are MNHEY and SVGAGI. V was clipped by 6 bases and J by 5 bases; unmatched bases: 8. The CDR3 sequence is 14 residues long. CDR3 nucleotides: TGTGCCAGCAGGTCTAGGACAGGGAAGTATGGCTACACCTTC. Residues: CASRSRTGKYGYTF.

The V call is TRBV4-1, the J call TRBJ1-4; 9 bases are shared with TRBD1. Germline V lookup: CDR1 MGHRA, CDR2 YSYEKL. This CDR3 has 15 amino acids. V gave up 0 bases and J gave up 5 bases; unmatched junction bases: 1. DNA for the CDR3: TGCGCCAGCAGCCAAGATGGGACAGGGAATGAAAAACTGTTTTTT. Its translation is CASSQDGTGNEKLFF.

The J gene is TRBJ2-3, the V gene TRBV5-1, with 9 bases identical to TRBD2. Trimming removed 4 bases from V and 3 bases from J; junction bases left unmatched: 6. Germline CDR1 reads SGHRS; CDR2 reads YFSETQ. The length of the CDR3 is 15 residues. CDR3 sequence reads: CASSVLSGGTDTQYF. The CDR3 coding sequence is TGCGCCAGCAGCGTTCTAAGCGGGGGGACAGATACGCAGTATTTT. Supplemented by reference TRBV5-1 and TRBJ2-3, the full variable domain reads KAGVTQTPRYLIKTRGQQVTLSCSPISGHRSVSWYQQTPGQGLQFLFEYFSETQRNKGNFPGRFSGRQFSNSRSEMNVSTLELGDSALYLCASSVLSGGTDTQYFGPGTRLTVL.

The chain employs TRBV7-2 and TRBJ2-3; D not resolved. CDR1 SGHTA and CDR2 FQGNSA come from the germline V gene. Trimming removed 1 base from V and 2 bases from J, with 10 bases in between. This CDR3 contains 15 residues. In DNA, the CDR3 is TGTGCCAGCAGCTTAGTTCAGGTGATCACAGATACGCAGTATTTT. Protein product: CASSLVQVITDTQYF.

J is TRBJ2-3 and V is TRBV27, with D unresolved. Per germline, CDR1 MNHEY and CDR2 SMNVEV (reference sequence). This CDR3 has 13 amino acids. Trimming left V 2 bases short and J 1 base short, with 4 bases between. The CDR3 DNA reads TGTGCCAGCAGTTTACGAGGCACAGATACGCAGTATTTT. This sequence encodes CASSLRGTDTQYF.

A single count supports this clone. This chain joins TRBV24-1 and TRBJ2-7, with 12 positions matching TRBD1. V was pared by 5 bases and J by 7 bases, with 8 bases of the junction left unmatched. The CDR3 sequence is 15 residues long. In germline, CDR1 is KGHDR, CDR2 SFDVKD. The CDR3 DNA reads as TGTGCCACCAGTGCCCCGGGACAGGGGGCTTATGAGCAGTACTTC. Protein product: CATSAPGQGAYEQYF.

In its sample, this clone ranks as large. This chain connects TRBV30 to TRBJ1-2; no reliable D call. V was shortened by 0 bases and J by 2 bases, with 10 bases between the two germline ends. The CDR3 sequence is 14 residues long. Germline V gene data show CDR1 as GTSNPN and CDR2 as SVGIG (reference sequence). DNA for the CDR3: TGTGCCTGGAGTGTCCATTCGGTGAACTATGGCTACACCTTC. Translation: CAWSVHSVNYGYTF.

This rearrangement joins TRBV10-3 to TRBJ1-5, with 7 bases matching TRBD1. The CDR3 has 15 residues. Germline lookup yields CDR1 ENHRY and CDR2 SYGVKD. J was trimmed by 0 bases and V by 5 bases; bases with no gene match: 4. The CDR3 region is CAISPQGPSNQPQHF. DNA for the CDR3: TGTGCCATCAGTCCACAGGGGCCTAGCAATCAGCCCCAGCATTTT.

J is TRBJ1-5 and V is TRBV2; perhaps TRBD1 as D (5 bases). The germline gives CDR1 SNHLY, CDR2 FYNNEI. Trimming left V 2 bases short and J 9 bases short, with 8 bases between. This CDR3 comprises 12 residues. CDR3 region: CASSEWDGPQHF. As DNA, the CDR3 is TGTGCCAGCAGTGAATGGGACGGGCCCCAGCATTTT.

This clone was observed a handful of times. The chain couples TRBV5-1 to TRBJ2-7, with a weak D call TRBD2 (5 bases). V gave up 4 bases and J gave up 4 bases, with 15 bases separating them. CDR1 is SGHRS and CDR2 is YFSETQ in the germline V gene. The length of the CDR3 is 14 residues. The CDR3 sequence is CASSPPDRGYEQYF. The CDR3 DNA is TGCGCCAGCAGCCCCCCGGACCGAGGGTACGAGCAGTACTTC.